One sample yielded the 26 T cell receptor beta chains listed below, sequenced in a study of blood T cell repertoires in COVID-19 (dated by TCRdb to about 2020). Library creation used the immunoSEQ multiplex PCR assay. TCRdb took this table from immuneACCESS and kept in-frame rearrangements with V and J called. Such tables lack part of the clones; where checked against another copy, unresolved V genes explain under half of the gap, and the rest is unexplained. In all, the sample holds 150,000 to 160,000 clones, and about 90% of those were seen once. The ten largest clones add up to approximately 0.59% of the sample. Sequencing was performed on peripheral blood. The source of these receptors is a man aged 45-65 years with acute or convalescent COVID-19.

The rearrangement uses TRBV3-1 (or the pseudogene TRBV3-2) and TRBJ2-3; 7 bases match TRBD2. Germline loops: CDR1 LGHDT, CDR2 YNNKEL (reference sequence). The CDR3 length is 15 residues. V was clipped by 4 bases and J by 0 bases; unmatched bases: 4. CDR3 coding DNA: TGTGCCAGCAGCCCGGGACTACATAGCACAGATACGCAGTATTTT. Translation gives CASSPGLHSTDTQYF.

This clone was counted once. The CDR3 loop reads CASSGNRAVDSEAFF. The DNA of the CDR3 is TGCGCCAGCAGCGGGAACAGGGCCGTGGACTCTGAAGCTTTCTTT. The V call is TRBV5-1, the J call TRBJ1-1; TRBD1 might be the D (6 bases). Trimming pared 4 bases from V and 6 bases from J, leaving 19 bases between. Germline CDR1 SGHRS, CDR2 YFSETQ. The length of the CDR3 is 15 residues.

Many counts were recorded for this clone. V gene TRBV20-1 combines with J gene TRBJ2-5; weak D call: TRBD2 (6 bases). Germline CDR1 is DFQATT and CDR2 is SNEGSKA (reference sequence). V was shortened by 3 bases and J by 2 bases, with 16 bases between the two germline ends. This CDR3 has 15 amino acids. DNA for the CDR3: TGCAGTGCTAGTGAGGCGGGGATGACTCAAGAGACCCAGTACTTC. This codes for CSASEAGMTQETQYF.

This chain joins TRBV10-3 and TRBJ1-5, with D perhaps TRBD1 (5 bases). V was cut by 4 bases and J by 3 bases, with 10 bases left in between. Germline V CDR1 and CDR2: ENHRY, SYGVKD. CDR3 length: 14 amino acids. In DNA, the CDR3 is TGTGCCATCAGTGTGGGGGGTTCCAATCAGCCCCAGCATTTT. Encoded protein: CAISVGGSNQPQHF.

In nucleotides, the CDR3 is TGTGCCAGCAGCCCGGCGGGACTAGCGGGGGAGCAGTTCTTC. This sequence encodes CASSPAGLAGEQFF. The V and J genes are TRBV7-9 and TRBJ2-1; 13 bases are a match to TRBD2. The CDR3 is 14 amino acids. Germline-derived CDR1 and CDR2 are SEHNR and FQNEAQ (reference sequence). The trim removed 5 bases at V and 10 bases at J, leaving 5 bases unmatched.

CDR3 in amino acids: CASSEGGQHNQPQHF. For the CDR3, the DNA is TGTGCCAGCAGCGAAGGAGGACAGCACAATCAGCCCCAGCATTTT. The genes are TRBV7-2 and TRBJ1-5, with D possibly matching TRBD1 (6 bases). The V end was cut by 5 bases, the J end by 3 bases, with 14 bases between. This CDR3 is 15 amino acids long. CDR1 is SGHTA, CDR2 FQGNSA, per germline.

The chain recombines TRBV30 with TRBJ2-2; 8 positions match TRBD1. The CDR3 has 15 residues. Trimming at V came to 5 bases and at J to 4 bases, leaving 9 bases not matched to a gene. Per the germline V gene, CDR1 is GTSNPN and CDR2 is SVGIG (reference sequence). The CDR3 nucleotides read TGTGCCTGGCTCCCTGGGACAGGATCCACCGGGGAGCTGTTTTTT. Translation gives CAWLPGTGSTGELFF.

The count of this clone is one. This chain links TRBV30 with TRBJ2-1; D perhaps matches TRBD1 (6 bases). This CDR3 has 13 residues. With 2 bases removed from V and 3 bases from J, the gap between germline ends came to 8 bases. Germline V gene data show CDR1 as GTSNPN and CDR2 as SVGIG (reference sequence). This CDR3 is CAWSMDSYNEQFF. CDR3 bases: TGTGCCTGGAGTATGGACAGCTACAATGAGCAGTTCTTC.

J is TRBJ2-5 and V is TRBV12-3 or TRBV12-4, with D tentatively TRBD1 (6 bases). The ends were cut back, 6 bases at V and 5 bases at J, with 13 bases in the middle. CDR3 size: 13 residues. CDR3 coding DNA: TGTGCCAGCAGAGACGGACAGTCGGAGACCCAGTACTTC. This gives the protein CASRDGQSETQYF.

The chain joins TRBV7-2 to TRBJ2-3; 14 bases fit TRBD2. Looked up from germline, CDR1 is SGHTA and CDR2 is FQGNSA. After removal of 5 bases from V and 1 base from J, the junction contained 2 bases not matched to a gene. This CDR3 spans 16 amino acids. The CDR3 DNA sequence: TGTGCCAGCAGCACGGGACTAGCGGGGGGCACAGATACGCAGTATTTT. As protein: CASSTGLAGGTDTQYF.

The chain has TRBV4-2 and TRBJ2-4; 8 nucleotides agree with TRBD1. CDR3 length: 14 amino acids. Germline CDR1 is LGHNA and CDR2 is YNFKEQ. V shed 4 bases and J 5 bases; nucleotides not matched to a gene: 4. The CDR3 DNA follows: TGTGCCAGCAGCCGCGGACAGGGCGAAAACATTCAGTACTTC. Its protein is CASSRGQGENIQYF.

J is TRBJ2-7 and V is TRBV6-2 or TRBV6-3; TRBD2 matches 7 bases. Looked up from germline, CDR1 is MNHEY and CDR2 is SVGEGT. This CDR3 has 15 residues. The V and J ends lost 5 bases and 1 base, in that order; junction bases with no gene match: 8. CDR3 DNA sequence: TGTGCCAGCAGTCCCCCGGGTAGCGGGTCCTACGAGCAGTACTTC. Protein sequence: CASSPPGSGSYEQYF.

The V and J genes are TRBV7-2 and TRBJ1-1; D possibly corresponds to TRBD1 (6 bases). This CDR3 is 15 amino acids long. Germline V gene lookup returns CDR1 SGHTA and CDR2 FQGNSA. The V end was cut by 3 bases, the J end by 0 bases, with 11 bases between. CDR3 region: CASSLAGGLNTEAFF. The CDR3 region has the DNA TGTGCCAGCAGCTTGGCCGGGGGGCTGAACACTGAAGCTTTCTTT.

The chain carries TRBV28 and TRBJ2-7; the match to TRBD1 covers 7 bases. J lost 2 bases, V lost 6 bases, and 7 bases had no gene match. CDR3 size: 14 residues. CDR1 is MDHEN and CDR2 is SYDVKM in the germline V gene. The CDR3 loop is CASRVGTAPYEQYF. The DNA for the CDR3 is TGTGCCAGCAGGGTCGGGACAGCCCCCTACGAGCAGTACTTC.

The CDR3 DNA reads as TGCGCCAGCAGCCCCCGGGCTAGCGGGGCCACAGATACGCAGTATTTT. Its protein product is CASSPRASGATDTQYF. The V gene is TRBV5-1, the J gene TRBJ2-3; 9 nucleotides agree with TRBD2. The germline CDR1 and CDR2 sequences are SGHRS and YFSETQ. Losses at the gene ends were 4 bases for V and 2 bases for J; bases not matched to a gene: 8. There are 16 residues in the CDR3.

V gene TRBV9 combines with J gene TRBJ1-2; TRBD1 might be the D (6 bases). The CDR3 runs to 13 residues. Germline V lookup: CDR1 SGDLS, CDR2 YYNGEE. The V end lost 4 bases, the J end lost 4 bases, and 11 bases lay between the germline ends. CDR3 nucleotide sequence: TGTGCCAGCAGCCCAGACAGGTCCTATGGCTACACCTTC. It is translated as CASSPDRSYGYTF.

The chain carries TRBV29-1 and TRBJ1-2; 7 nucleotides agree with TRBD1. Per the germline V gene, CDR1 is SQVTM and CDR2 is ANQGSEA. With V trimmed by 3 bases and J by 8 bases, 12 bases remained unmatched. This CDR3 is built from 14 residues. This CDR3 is CSVDPTGTADGYTF. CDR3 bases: TGCAGCGTTGACCCGACAGGGACCGCAGACGGCTACACCTTC.

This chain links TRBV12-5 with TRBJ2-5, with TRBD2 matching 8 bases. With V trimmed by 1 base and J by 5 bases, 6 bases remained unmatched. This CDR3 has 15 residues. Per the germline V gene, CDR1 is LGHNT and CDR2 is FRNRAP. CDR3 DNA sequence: TGTGCTAGTGGTTTGGATCCGGGACTAGGGGAGACCCAGTACTTC. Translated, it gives CASGLDPGLGETQYF.

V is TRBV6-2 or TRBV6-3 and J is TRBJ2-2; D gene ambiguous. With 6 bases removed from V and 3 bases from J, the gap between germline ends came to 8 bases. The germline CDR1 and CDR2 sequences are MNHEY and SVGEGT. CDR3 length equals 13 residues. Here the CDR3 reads CASSPPYTGELFF. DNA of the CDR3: TGTGCCAGCAGCCCTCCCTACACCGGGGAGCTGTTTTTT.

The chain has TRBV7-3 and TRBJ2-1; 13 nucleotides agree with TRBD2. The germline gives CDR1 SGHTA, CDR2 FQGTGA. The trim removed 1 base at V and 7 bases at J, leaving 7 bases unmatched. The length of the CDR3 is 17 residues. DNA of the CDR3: TGTGCCAGCAGCTTAATCCCTAGGACTAGCGGGGGAAATGAGCAGTTCTTC. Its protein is CASSLIPRTSGGNEQFF.

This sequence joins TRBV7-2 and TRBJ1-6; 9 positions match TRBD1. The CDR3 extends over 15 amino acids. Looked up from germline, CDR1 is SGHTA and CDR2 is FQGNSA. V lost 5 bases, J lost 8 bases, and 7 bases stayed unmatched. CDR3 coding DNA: TGTGCCAGCAGCCCCTCGACAGGGGGTTATTCACCCCTCCACTTT. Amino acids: CASSPSTGGYSPLHF. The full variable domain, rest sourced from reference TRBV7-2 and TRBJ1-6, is GAGVSQSPSNKVTEKGKDVELRCDPISGHTALYWYRQSLGQGLEFLIYFQGNSAPDKSGLPSDRFSAERTGGSVSTLTIQRTQQEDSAVYLCASSPSTGGYSPLHFGNGTRLTVT.

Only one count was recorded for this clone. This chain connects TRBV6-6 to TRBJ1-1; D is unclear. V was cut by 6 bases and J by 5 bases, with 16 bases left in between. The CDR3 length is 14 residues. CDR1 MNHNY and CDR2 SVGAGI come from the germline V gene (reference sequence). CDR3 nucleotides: TGTGCCAGCAGCCCTGACACGCGGGGAACTGAAGCTTTCTTT. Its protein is CASSPDTRGTEAFF.

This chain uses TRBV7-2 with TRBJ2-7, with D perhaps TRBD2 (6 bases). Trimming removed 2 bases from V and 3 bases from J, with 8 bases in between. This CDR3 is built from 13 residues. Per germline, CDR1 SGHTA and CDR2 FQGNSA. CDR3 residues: CASSLQEGYEQYV. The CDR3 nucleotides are TGTGCCAGCAGCTTACAGGAGGGCTACGAGCAGTACGTC.

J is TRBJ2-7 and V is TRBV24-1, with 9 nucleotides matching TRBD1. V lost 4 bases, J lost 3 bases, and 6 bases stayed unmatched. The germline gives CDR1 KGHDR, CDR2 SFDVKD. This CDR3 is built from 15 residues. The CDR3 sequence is CATSETGTGSYEQYF. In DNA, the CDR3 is TGTGCCACCAGTGAAACCGGGACAGGGAGCTACGAGCAGTACTTC.

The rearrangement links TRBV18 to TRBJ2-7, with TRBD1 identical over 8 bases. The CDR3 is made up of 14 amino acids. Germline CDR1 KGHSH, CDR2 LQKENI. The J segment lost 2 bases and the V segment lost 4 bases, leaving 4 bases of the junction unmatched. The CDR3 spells CASSLRQGTYEQYF. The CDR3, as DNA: TGTGCCAGCTCACTTAGACAGGGGACCTACGAGCAGTACTTC.

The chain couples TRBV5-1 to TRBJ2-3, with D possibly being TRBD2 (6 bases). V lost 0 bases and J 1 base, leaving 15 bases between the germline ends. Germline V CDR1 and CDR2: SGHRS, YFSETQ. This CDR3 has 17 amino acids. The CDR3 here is CASSLVGGRLGTDTQYF. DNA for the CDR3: TGCGCCAGCAGCTTGGTCGGTGGGAGGCTCGGCACAGATACGCAGTATTTT.